This entry features one T cell receptor beta chain sequence. The same CDR3 also results from other DNA sequences found in this sample. This entry belongs to a study of blood T cell repertoires in COVID-19. J was trimmed by 5 bases and V by 3 bases; bases with no gene match: 3. The CDR3 has 13 residues. Germline CDR1 LNHNV, CDR2 YYDKDF (reference sequence). Measured with immunoSEQ multiplex PCR; TCRdb has only the in-frame clones, and not every one. The table has about 140,000 clones, approximately 81% seen once. The TCR comes from a woman aged 55-69 years with active or convalescent COVID-19. Sequencing used peripheral blood. J is TRBJ2-5 and V is TRBV15; the match to TRBD2 covers 7 bases. The CDR3 nucleotides are TGTGCCACCAGCAGGGGAGGGTGGGAGACCCAGTACTTC. It yields the protein CATSRGGWETQYF.